This T cell receptor (beta chain) was found in a study of blood T cell repertoires in COVID-19. Study information: From the United States, Italy and Spain came samples of acute and convalescent COVID-19.

This clone was counted a single time. The germline CDR1 and CDR2 sequences are SNHLY and FYNNEI. The ends were cut back, 3 bases at V and 10 bases at J, with 15 bases in the middle. The CDR3 has 14 residues. Assay used: immunoSEQ multiplex PCR; TCRdb lists only in-frame clones, some missing. The repertoire holds some 50,000 clones, with around nine tenths as singletons. The specimen sequenced was peripheral blood. The chain links TRBV2 to TRBJ1-4, with a tentative D call TRBD1 (5 bases). The clonotype originates from a man aged 50-59 years with acute or convalescent COVID-19. The CDR3 DNA sequence: TGTGCCAGCAGTGACGGGAGGGACGGCCTAAAACTGTTTTTT. Its translation: CASSDGRDGLKLFF.